This paragraph covers one T cell receptor beta chain sequence. This sample was taken from a study of blood T cell repertoires in COVID-19. About the research overall: The United States, Italy and Spain were the sources of the acute and convalescent COVID-19 samples. Sources were T cells, B-cell-depleted T cells, or PBMCs; the material itself was cDNA or gDNA.

In the authors' workflow: Quantification of nucleated cells was approximated via reference gene primer amplification. Generated by immunoSEQ multiplex PCR, the TCRdb table keeps only in-frame clones and is missing some. The DNA gave D and trimming, while V, J and clone size come from that table. Of more than 250,000 clones in the sample, approximately 86% were seen once. V dropped 0 bases and J dropped 5 bases, with 7 bases sitting between them. The length of the CDR3 is 13 residues. The germline V gene has CDR1 LGHNA and CDR2 YNFKEQ. Material: peripheral blood. The receptor's source is a human donor in a cohort sampled during active COVID-19. The V and J genes are TRBV4-2 and TRBJ2-5; D gene uncertain. CDR3 nucleotide sequence: TGTGCCAGCAGCCAAGAGGCAACGGAGACCCAGTACTTC. Protein sequence: CASSQEATETQYF.